This T cell receptor beta chain originates from a study of neurological immune-mediated disorders. Using its own MiXCR run on the 5' RACE reads, TCRdb lists one record per CDR3 protein. The data show about 79,000 distinct CDR3 sequences, 13% to 15% seen once. Between the trimmed V and J ends, which lost 0 bases and 0 bases, there was a span of 16 bases. The CDR3 sequence is 18 residues long. The germline V gene has CDR1 SGDLS and CDR2 YYNGEE. This clonotype was seen ten or more times. The chain uses TRBV9 and TRBJ2-1; D is unclear. This TCR came from a woman between 45 and 65 years old in good health. Sample: PBMCs. The CDR3 DNA reads TGTGCCAGCAGCGTAGCTCCTAATCCCCGAAGCTCCTACAATGAGCAGTTCTTC. This gives the protein CASSVAPNPRSSYNEQFF.